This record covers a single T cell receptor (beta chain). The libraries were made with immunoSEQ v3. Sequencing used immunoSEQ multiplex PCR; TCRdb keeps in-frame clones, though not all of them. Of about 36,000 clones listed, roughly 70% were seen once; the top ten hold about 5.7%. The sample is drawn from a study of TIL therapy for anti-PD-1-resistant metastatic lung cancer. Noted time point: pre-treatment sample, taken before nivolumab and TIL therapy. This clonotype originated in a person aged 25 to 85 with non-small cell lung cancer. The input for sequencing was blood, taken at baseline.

The CDR3 is CASKRTEDYEQYF. DNA for the CDR3: TGTGCCAGCAAGCGGACAGAAGACTACGAGCAGTACTTC. J is TRBJ2-7 and V is TRBV7-2, with a weak D call TRBD1 (6 bases). The germline V gene encodes CDR1 SGHTA and CDR2 FQGNSA. The CDR3 loop spans 13 amino acids. V lost 7 bases to trimming and J lost 3 bases, with 13 bases between them.